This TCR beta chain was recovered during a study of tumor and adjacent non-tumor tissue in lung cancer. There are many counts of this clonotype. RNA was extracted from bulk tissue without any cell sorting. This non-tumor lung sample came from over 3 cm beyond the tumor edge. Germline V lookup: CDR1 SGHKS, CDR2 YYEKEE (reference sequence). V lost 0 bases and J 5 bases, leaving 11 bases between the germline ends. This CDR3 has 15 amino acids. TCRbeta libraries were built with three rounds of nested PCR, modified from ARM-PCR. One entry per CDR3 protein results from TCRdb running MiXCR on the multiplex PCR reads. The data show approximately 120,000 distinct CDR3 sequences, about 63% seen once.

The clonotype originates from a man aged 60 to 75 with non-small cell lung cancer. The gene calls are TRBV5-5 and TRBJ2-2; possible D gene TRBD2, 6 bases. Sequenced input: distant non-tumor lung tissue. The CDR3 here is CASSLVGGWTGELFF. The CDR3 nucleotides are TGTGCCAGCAGCTTGGTTGGGGGGTGGACCGGGGAGCTGTTTTTT. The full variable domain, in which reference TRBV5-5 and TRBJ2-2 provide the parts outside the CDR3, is DAGVTQSPTHLIKTRGQQVTLRCSPISGHKSVSWYQQVLGQGPQFIFQYYEKEERGRGNFPDRFSARQFPNYSSELNVNALLLGDSALYLCASSLVGGWTGELFFGEGSRLTVL.